This TCR beta chain was identified during a study of shared clonotypes between healthy human individuals. Study-wide context: CD4 naive cells filled three plates per donor, CD4 memory three, CD8 naive two and CD8 memory one.

Assay: immunoSEQ multiplex PCR; the TCRdb copy retains only in-frame clones and omits some. This table holds about 2.4 million clones, roughly 93% found once. Deletions cut 3 bases from V and 5 bases from J, with 16 bases between. Per germline, CDR1 MDHEN and CDR2 SYDVKM. This CDR3 has 15 amino acids. This receptor was taken from a man between 18 and 35 years old in good health. Some clones in this sample may be carry-over from other donors' samples. Source material: naive CD4+ T cells from PBMCs. The subset denotes: CD45RA+ positively selected. V gene TRBV28 combines with J gene TRBJ2-5, with a weak D call TRBD1 (7 bases). DNA of the CDR3: TGTGCCAGCAGTTTGAGGTCAGGGGGGAGGGAGACCCAGTACTTC. Its protein product is CASSLRSGGRETQYF. Combining the CDR3 with reference TRBV28 and TRBJ2-5 gives the whole variable domain DVKVTQSSRYLVKRTGEKVFLECVQDMDHENMFWYRQDPGLGLRLIYFSYDVKMKEKGDIPEGYSVSREKKERFSLILESASTNQTSMYLCASSLRSGGRETQYFGPGTRLLVL.